This record concerns one TCR beta chain sequence. Its binding antigen is unknown. Base quality data are lacking; no much larger clone is found one base away. Hyperthyroidism patients were newly diagnosed, had a disease duration of under 2 months, and were aged 18 to 65 years. The study excluded patients with uncontrolled infections, other autoimmune diseases, pregnancy or lactation. Clinical symptoms, serum thyroxine and TRAb, thyroid ultrasound, and orbital computed tomography formed the basis for the diagnoses. For progressor patients, blood was drawn at the first diagnosis of hyperthyroidism, before any ophthalmopathy symptoms had appeared. PBMCs were isolated from 7.5 to 10 ml of fresh peripheral blood by Ficoll-Paque density gradient centrifugation. Progressor patients were initially diagnosed with Graves' hyperthyroidism and developed ophthalmopathy during follow-up. Total RNA was extracted using Trizol reagent, and RNA quality was assessed on an Agilent 2100 Bioanalyzer.

Deletion took 2 bases off V and 6 bases off J, with a span of 8 bases between the germline ends. The CDR3 covers 12 residues, taking in both the cysteine and the phenylalanine. Only the CDR3 region is kept as DNA, spanning 36 bases read in frame from base 1. For CDR1 and CDR2, the germline V gene lists SGHDT and YYEEEE. These data are taken from a study of T cells in Graves' hyperthyroidism and ophthalmopathy (dated by TCRdb to between 2018 and 2021). As for the study more broadly: Peripheral blood was sampled at the time of initial diagnosis, prior to any treatment. TCR V-J signatures able to tell the groups apart were searched for in a discovery cohort of approximately 95 patients, of whom more than 40 had Graves' ophthalmopathy and 55 to 65 had stable Graves' hyperthyroidism. An independent validation cohort of around 20 hyperthyroidism patients and 17 patients who later progressed to ophthalmopathy tested prospective prediction of ophthalmopathy. The 95 to 100 discovery patients were randomly divided into training and test sets at a 7:3 ratio. Thyroid tissue and blood T-cell repertoires from about 6 Graves' hyperthyroidism patients were also compared in the study. Following sampling, methimazole starting at 30 mg daily was given to hyperthyroidism patients, and high-dose intravenous methylprednisolone was given to ophthalmopathy patients. The paper describes TCR Vbeta CDR3 sequencing of about 140 peripheral blood samples, made up of about 40 ophthalmopathy patients, some 80 hyperthyroidism patients and about 17 progressor patients. Overall study outcomes, separate from this receptor: Ophthalmopathy was separated from stable hyperthyroidism by a 13 V-J signature model, with approximately 85% sensitivity and about 81% specificity obtained in cross-validation and 80%/75% obtained in testing. No statistical method was used to fix the sample size in advance, and group allocation was not hidden from the investigators. Most expanded thyroid clonotypes (frequency above 0.001) were also found in blood, which suggests that blood repertoires may mirror thyroid immune responses. In validation, the model predicted progression to ophthalmopathy a median of about 6 months before onset, with roughly 70% sensitivity and around 76% specificity.

The TCR beta CDR3 regions were amplified from RNA transcripts. The TCR CDR3 was subjected to a first round of RT-PCR using the HTBI primer set and the Qiagen OneStep RT-PCR kit. The libraries were constructed in a second round of multiplex PCR and then size-selected and purified. Sequencing of the libraries was done on an Illumina HiSeq2000 using paired-end 100 bp reads. In the source study's methods: Raw data were processed with SOAPnuke, discarding reads with adapters, uncalled bases, mean Phred below 15, or no exact constant-primer or identifier match. COPE v1.2.5 was used to merge high-quality paired reads, and clonotypes were defined as unique nucleotide sequences. MiTCR v1.1 was used to align the clonotypes against IMGT TRBV, TRBD and TRBJ reference segments. The analysis was restricted to V-J combinations with a frequency above 0.0001, which together covered about 99% of the repertoires. The TCS score was defined as F50 (clonal expansion) divided by E x V (chaos), with BLOSUM62-based TCRdist calculated between CDR3 peptides within each V-J. Welch's t-statistics and random forest reduced fewer than 600 V-J features to 13, which were used in a naive Bayes classifier (R e1071). Using fastp at Q25 and MiXCR, TCRdb reprocessed the public reads and kept productive beta chains. Under each unique CDR3 protein, matching rows form one entry showing the most common genes and DNA. For this entry, the V and J calls and clone size follow TCRdb and not the study's own pipeline. This sample lists roughly 580,000 distinct CDR3 sequences; about 15% were detected once. The ten top clones hold around 5.4% of the sample.

This chain joins TRBV5-6 to TRBJ1-1; the D gene cannot be resolved reliably. The sequence was collected from a woman under 40 with Graves' hyperthyroidism that later progressed to Graves' ophthalmopathy. The material sequenced was blood. CDR3 region: CASSLPPAEAFF. The nucleotide sequence is TGTGCCAGCAGCTTACCCCCCGCTGAAGCTTTCTTT. With the rest looked up from the reference TRBV5-6 and TRBJ1-1 genes rather than sequenced, the full variable domain is DAGVTQSPTHLIKTRGQQVTLRCSPKSGHDTVSWYQQALGQGPQFIFQYYEEEERQRGNFPDRFSGHQFPNYSSELNVNALLLGDSALYLCASSLPPAEAFFGQGTRLTVV.